These T cell receptor beta chains were read from a single sample in a study of human T cells and chemical hapten exposure. Each CDR3 protein gets one entry after TCRdb re-called the RACE reads with MiXCR. Of about 380,000 distinct CDR3 sequences listed, roughly 5% are singletons. The sample consisted of whole blood, taken in connection with sensitization to the hapten diphenylcyclopropenone (DPC). Receptors were obtained from a woman in her fifties or sixties with alopecia areata. Some clones in this sample may be carry-over from other donors' samples. CDR3s include the opening cysteine and the closing phenylalanine or tryptophan. The order of the fields is J gene, D gene, V gene, clone size, CDR3 protein, CDR3 DNA. The D gene is left open where the match is weak. Only part of the rows carry a size: once, few, many, or a class if the clone is expanded.

J gene: TRBJ2-3; D gene: NA; V gene: TRBV20-1; clone size: many; CDR3 protein: CSARLRADTQYF; CDR3 DNA: TGCAGTGCTAGATTGCGAGCAGATACGCAGTATTTT
J gene: TRBJ1-6; D gene: NA; V gene: TRBV9; clone size: many; CDR3 protein: CASSVEQGNSPLHF; CDR3 DNA: TGTGCCAGCAGCGTAGAACAGGGAAATTCACCCCTCCACTTT
J gene: TRBJ1-2; D gene: NA; V gene: TRBV7-9; clone size: NA; CDR3 protein: CASSSVGERYTF; CDR3 DNA: TGTGCCAGCAGCTCTGTGGGGGAGCGCTACACCTTC
J gene: TRBJ1-1; D gene: TRBD1; V gene: TRBV3-1; clone size: many; CDR3 protein: CASSLGQGRGTEAFF; CDR3 DNA: TGTGCCAGCAGCCTTGGACAGGGGAGGGGAACTGAAGCTTTCTTT
J gene: TRBJ1-5; D gene: NA; V gene: TRBV12-3/TRBV12-4; clone size: many; CDR3 protein: CASSLAGEGLGQPQHF; CDR3 DNA: TGTGCCAGCAGTTTAGCAGGGGAAGGGTTAGGACAGCCCCAGCATTTT
J gene: TRBJ1-3; D gene: NA; V gene: TRBV7-9; clone size: many; CDR3 protein: CASSSGTDVSGNTIYF; CDR3 DNA: TGTGCCAGCAGCTCCGGGACCGACGTCTCTGGAAACACCATATATTTT
J gene: TRBJ1-4; D gene: NA; V gene: TRBV9; clone size: many; CDR3 protein: CASSPPLQEKLFF; CDR3 DNA: TGTGCCAGCAGCCCGCCTCTGCAGGAAAAACTGTTTTTT
J gene: TRBJ2-7; D gene: TRBD1; V gene: TRBV6-1; clone size: many; CDR3 protein: CASRLPPGQGTYEQYF; CDR3 DNA: TGTGCCAGCAGACTCCCACCGGGACAGGGGACCTACGAGCAGTACTTC
J gene: TRBJ2-5; D gene: NA; V gene: TRBV29-1; clone size: many; CDR3 protein: CSVQGGGETQYF; CDR3 DNA: TGCAGCGTCCAGGGGGGCGGGGAGACCCAGTACTTC
J gene: TRBJ2-7; D gene: TRBD2; V gene: TRBV20-1; clone size: many; CDR3 protein: CSASRTSGRAYEQYF; CDR3 DNA: TGCAGTGCTAGTCGGACTAGCGGGAGGGCATACGAGCAGTACTTC
J gene: TRBJ2-2; D gene: NA; V gene: TRBV4-3; clone size: many; CDR3 protein: CASSQVQAGELFF; CDR3 DNA: TGCGCCAGCAGCCAAGTTCAAGCCGGGGAGCTGTTTTTT
J gene: TRBJ1-2; D gene: NA; V gene: TRBV20-1; clone size: many; CDR3 protein: CSALSGQQRYGYTF; CDR3 DNA: TGCAGTGCTCTATCCGGCCAGCAACGCTATGGCTACACCTTC
J gene: TRBJ1-1; D gene: NA; V gene: TRBV28; clone size: many; CDR3 protein: CASSSAPIGLNTEAFF; CDR3 DNA: TGTGCCAGCAGCTCCGCTCCCATCGGGCTGAACACTGAAGCTTTCTTT
J gene: TRBJ2-7; D gene: NA; V gene: TRBV4-2; clone size: few; CDR3 protein: CASSQETLSYEQYF; CDR3 DNA: TGTGCCAGCAGCCAAGAGACTCTATCCTACGAGCAGTACTTC
J gene: TRBJ2-5; D gene: NA; V gene: TRBV20-1; clone size: NA; CDR3 protein: CSARGGRGKEETQYF; CDR3 DNA: TGCAGTGCTAGAGGGGGCAGGGGAAAGGAAGAGACCCAGTACTTC
J gene: TRBJ2-1; D gene: TRBD1; V gene: TRBV7-2; clone size: many; CDR3 protein: CASSPRQGSYEQFF; CDR3 DNA: TGTGCCAGCAGCCCGCGACAGGGTAGCTATGAGCAGTTCTTC